This TCR beta chain was retrieved from a study of blood T cell repertoires in COVID-19. Study as a whole: Specimens from acute and convalescent COVID-19 originated in the United States, Italy and Spain. T cells, B-cell-depleted T cells, or PBMCs provided the cDNA or gDNA that served as material.

Seattle-derived patients entered the study during active infection and were followed longitudinally. V lost 2 bases and J 3 bases, leaving 10 bases between the germline ends. There are 14 residues in the CDR3. Germline V lookup: CDR1 LNHDA, CDR2 SQIVND (reference sequence). Under the authors' procedure: Scientists estimated how many nucleated cells there were by amplifying reference gene primers. Profiling relied on immunoSEQ multiplex PCR, and the TCRdb table lists in-frame clones only, not all of them. V, J and clone size are those of that table, while D and trimming were read from the DNA. The sample includes over 200,000 clones, 83% of them seen just once.

The genes are TRBV19 and TRBJ1-1; D gene unclear. This TCR came from a woman in her 30s with COVID-19, enrolled during active disease. The sample was peripheral blood. The CDR3: CASSINGRDTEAFF. For the CDR3, the DNA is TGTGCCAGTAGTATAAACGGTCGGGACACTGAAGCTTTCTTT.